This TCR beta chain was observed in a study of blood T cells in healthy people across ages. Overall study results and limits: The lack of PBMC sorting stopped any conclusive naive versus antigen-experienced comparison. Measured against age, TCR beta diversity per million T cells decreased in a roughly linear manner.

The second PCR ran roughly 6 to 11 cycles with a sample-barcoded 5' primer and J-beta primers. In TCRdb, the 5' RACE reads were re-called with MiXCR into one record per CDR3 protein. The table has over a million distinct CDR3 sequences, approximately 42% seen once; the top ten hold 7.9%. The CDR3 runs to 12 residues. Between the trimmed V and J ends, which lost 4 bases and 4 bases, there was a span of 8 bases. Germline V gene lookup returns CDR1 SGHKS and CDR2 YYEKEE (reference sequence). A remark on this clonotype: Its target is unknown. This may stem from a read error, because a much larger clone lies one nucleotide away.

Sequencing used blood. This TCR was recovered from a woman between 18 and 29 years old in good health. This chain connects TRBV5-5 to TRBJ1-2; D not resolved. The CDR3 DNA is TGTGCCAGCAGCCCAAGGACCTATGGCTACACCTTC. Encoded protein: CASSPRTYGYTF.